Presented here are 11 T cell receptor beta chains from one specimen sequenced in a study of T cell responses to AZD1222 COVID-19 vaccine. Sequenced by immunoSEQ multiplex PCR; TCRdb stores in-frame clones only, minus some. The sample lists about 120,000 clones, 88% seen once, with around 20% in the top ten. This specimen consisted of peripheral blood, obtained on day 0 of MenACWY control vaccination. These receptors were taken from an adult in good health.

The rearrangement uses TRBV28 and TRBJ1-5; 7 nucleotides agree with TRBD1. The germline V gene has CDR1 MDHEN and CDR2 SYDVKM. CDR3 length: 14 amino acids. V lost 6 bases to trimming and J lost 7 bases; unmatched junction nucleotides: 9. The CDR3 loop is CASSLTGTPQPQHF. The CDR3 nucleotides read TGTGCCAGCAGCCTGACAGGGACCCCACAGCCCCAGCATTTT. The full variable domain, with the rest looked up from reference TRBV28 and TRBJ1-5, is DVKVTQSSRYLVKRTGEKVFLECVQDMDHENMFWYRQDPGLGLRLIYFSYDVKMKEKGDIPEGYSVSREKKERFSLILESASTNQTSMYLCASSLTGTPQPQHFGDGTRLSIL.

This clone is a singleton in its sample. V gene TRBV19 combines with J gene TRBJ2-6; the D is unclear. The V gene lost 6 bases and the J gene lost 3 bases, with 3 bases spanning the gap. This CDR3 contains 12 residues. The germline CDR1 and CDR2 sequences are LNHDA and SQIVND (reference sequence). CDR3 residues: CASRYGANVLTF. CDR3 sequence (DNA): TGTGCCAGTAGATATGGGGCCAACGTCCTGACTTTC.

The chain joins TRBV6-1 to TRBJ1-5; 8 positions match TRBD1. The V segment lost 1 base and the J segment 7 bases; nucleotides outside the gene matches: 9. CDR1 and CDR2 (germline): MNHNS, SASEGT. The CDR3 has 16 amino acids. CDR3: CASSEEAGGAGQPQHF. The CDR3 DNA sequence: TGTGCCAGCAGTGAAGAGGCAGGGGGCGCAGGGCAGCCCCAGCATTTT.

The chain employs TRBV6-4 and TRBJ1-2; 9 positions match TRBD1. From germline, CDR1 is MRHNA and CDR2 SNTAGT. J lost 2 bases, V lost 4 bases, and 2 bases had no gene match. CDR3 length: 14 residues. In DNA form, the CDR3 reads TGTGCCAGCAGTGTCGGGACAGGGAACTATGGCTACACCTTC. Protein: CASSVGTGNYGYTF.

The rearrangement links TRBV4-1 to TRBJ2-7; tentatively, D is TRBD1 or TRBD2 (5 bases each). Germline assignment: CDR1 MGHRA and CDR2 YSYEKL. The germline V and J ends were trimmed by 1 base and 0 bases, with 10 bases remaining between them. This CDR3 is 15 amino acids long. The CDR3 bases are TGCGCCAGCAGCCAAGTCCGAGGGGCCTCCTACGAGCAGTACTTC. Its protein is CASSQVRGASYEQYF.

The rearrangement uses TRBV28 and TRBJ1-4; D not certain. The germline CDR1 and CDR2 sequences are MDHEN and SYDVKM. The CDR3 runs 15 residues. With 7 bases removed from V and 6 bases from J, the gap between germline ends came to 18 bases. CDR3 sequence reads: CASNDPTVWDEKLFF. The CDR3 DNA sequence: TGTGCCAGCAACGACCCCACGGTATGGGATGAAAAACTGTTTTTT.

The CDR3 nucleotides are TGTGCCAGCACCCTTAGCGATGATGAGCAGTTCTTC. Residues: CASTLSDDEQFF. The gene calls are TRBV28 and TRBJ2-1, with a weak D call TRBD2 (5 bases). Germline CDR1 and CDR2: MDHEN and SYDVKM. V lost 7 bases to trimming and J lost 8 bases, with 12 bases between them. The CDR3 is 12 amino acids. The full variable domain, completed using reference TRBV28 and TRBJ2-1, is DVKVTQSSRYLVKRTGEKVFLECVQDMDHENMFWYRQDPGLGLRLIYFSYDVKMKEKGDIPEGYSVSREKKERFSLILESASTNQTSMYLCASTLSDDEQFFGPGTRLTVL.

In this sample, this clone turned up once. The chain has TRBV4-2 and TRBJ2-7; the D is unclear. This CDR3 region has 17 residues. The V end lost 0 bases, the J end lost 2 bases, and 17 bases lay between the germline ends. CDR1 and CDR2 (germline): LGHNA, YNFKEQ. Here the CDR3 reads CASSQDPPGSAPYEQYF. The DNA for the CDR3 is TGTGCCAGCAGCCAAGATCCCCCCGGGTCAGCCCCCTACGAGCAGTACTTC.

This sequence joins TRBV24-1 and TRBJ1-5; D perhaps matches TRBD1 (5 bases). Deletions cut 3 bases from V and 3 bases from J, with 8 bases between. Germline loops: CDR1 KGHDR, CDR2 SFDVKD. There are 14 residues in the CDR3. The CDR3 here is CATSDPGPNQPQHF. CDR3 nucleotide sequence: TGTGCCACCAGTGATCCGGGGCCCAATCAGCCCCAGCATTTT.

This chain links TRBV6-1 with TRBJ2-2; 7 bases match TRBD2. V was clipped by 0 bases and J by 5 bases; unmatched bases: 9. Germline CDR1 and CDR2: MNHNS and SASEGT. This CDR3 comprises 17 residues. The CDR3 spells CASSEAALAVDTGELFF. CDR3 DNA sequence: TGTGCCAGCAGTGAAGCGGCCCTAGCGGTCGATACCGGGGAGCTGTTTTTT.

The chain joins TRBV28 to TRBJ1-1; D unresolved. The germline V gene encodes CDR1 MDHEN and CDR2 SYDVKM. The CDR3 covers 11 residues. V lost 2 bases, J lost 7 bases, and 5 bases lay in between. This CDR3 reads CASSLPREAFF. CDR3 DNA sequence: TGTGCCAGCAGTTTACCCCGTGAAGCTTTCTTT.